The T cell receptor (beta chain) described here comes from a study of T cell responses to AZD1222 COVID-19 vaccine. Study results and limitations: Clonal diversity may have been underestimated, and the donors were mostly white British, with more females than males. Seropositive at baseline were only six or seven AZD1222 recipients. Sampling captured repertoires only after the peak T cell response. Elevations in Spike-specific TCR breadth and depth followed administration of two AZD1222 doses.

A note on this clone: Its matching antigen is unknown.

The V gene lost 5 bases and the J gene lost 4 bases, with 24 bases spanning the gap. From germline, CDR1 is SGHTA and CDR2 FQGNSA. This CDR3 has 17 amino acids. TCRdb's table, derived via immunoSEQ multiplex PCR, lists solely in-frame clones and lacks some. The repertoire holds around 95,000 clones, with about 87% as singletons. The sequencing used peripheral blood, collected on day 0 of MenACWY control vaccination. V usage is TRBV7-2 and J usage is TRBJ2-7, with D possibly being TRBD2 (6 bases). The clonotype comes from an adult in good health. The CDR3 loop is CASSPSPFGARGYEQYF. In DNA form, the CDR3 reads TGTGCCAGCAGCCCTTCCCCCTTCGGGGCGCGGGGTTACGAGCAGTACTTC.